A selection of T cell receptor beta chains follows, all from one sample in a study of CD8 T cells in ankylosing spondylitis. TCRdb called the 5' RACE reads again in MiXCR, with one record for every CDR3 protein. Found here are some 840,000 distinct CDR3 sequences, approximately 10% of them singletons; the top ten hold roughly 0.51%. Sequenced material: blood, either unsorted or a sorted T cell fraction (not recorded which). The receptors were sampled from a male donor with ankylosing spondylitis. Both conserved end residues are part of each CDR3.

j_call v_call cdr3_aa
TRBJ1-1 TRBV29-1 CSVRGLMNTEAFF
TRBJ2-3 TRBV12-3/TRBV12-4 CASSVTSGGMNTQYF
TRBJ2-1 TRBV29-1 CSVDRVDNEQFF
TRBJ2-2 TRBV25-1 CASSDLWGPNTGELFF
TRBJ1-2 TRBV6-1 CAASRDSQTNYGYTF
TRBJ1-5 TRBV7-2 CASSSDGGAYQPQHF
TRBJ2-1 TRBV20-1 CSAKDRVEQFF
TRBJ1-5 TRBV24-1 CATKDRDGNQPQHF
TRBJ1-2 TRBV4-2 CASLRDSPPYGYTF
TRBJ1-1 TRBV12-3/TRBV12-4 CASSFRQPGAEAFF
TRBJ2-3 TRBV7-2 CASSRDSITDTQYF
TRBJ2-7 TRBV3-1 CASSQASNEQYF
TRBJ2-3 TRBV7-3 CASSGPPHQDTQYF
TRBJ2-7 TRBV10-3 CAASGRAGYEQYF
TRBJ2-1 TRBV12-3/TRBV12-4 CASSLPRQGTSYNEQFF
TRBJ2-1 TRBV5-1 CASSSTLSSRGSYNEQFF
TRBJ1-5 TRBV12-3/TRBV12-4 CASSGRGYSNQPQHF
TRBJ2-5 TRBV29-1 CSVGKGGGETQYF
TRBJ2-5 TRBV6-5 CASSYSLLSQETQYF
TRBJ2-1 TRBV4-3 CASSQAARLSYNEQFF
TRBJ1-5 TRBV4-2 CASSQNRGANQPQHF
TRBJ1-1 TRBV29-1 CSVEAHSLGREAFF
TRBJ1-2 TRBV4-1 CASSQPDGNYGYTF
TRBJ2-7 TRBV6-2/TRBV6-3 CAEAGSSSSYEQYF
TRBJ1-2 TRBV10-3 CAISDRTPSYGYTF
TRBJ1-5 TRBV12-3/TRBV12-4 CASSPRGGRNQPQHF
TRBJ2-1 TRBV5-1 CASSLINGGNEQFF
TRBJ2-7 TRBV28 CASSRPASGRFEQYF
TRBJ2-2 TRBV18 CASSRAEPNTGELFF
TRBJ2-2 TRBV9 CASSVDAWEPGELFF
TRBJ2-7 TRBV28 CASRWGQPSSYEQYF
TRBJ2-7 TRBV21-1 CASSKTDKLYEQYF
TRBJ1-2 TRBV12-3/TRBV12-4 CASSRYSEANYGYTF
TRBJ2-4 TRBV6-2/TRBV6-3 CASSSQGDKNIQYF
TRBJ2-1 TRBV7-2 CASRVNPYNEQFF
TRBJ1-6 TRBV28 CASRSPGVGNSPLHF
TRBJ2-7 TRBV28 CASSTDRTYEQYF
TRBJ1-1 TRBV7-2 CSSSSGRYTEAFF
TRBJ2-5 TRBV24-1 CATSDIIAGGLQETQYF
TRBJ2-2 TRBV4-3 CASSPSTTNTGELFF
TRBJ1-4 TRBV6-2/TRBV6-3 CASSYGGEKLFF